This T cell receptor beta chain was sequenced for a study of TIL therapy for anti-PD-1-resistant metastatic lung cancer. V lost 4 bases to trimming and J lost 4 bases, with 17 bases between them. This CDR3 spans 16 amino acids. Germline assignment: CDR1 LGHNA and CDR2 YSLEER. This was the immunoSEQ v3 assay. Using immunoSEQ multiplex PCR, the repertoire was profiled, and TCRdb retains in-frame clones only, with some absent. The repertoire holds 95,000 or so clones, around three fifths seen once, with 11% in the top ten. The time point here: pre-treatment sample, taken before nivolumab and TIL therapy. Tumor tissue came from excised metastases, mostly pleural nodules or supraclavicular lymph nodes.

This receptor was obtained from a person between 25 and 79 years old with non-small cell lung cancer. Sequenced material: tumor tissue, taken at baseline. The chain uses TRBV4-3 and TRBJ1-3; perhaps TRBD1 as D (5 bases). The CDR3 spells CASSRGAGGRGNTIYF. The CDR3 region has the DNA TGCGCCAGCAGCCGAGGGGCCGGCGGGAGGGGAAACACCATATATTTT.